The text below deals with one T cell receptor (beta chain). Its target is not known. A read error may account for a junction end that differs from germline. Using a constant-region primer together with ProtoScript II reverse transcriptase, TCR beta cDNA was made from 500 ng of total RNA. Libraries covering TCR beta were generated through three nested multiplex PCR rounds (using a slightly modified ARM-PCR). Both of the initial two PCR rounds ran for about 11 cycles and employed TRBV1-TRBV30 forward primers alongside a C-beta reverse primer. One entry per CDR3 protein, called by TCRdb with MiXCR from the multiplex PCR reads. The table records about 44,000 distinct CDR3 sequences, 75% of them present only once. The source of the sample is a study of tumor-infiltrating lymphocytes in primary liver carcinoma. Study context: Samples had roughly 3.65 to 8 million productive TCRbeta reads, comparable between tissue types.

Germline V gene data show CDR1 as SGHAT and CDR2 as FQNNGV. The CDR3 length is 19 residues. Co-extracting RNA and DNA was done with roughly 17-34 mg of unsorted bulk tissue as input. Surgical resection was used to treat these primary liver carcinoma patients. Patients carried chronic HBV infection without prior treatment. Findings and limits, study-wide: A significantly higher top-250-clone fraction was recorded for tumors than for blood (p = 0.039).

The sequenced sample was tumor-adjacent normal liver tissue. This chain connects TRBV11-2 to TRBJ2-3; 8 bases line up with TRBD2. This clonotype was sampled from a woman in her twenties or thirties with primary liver carcinoma and hepatitis B virus infection. This CDR3 is CTSSLGFGAGAGVTDTQYF. CDR3 DNA: TGTACCAGCAGCTTAGGTTTTGGAGCGGGAGCAGGAGTCACTGATACGCAGTATTTT.